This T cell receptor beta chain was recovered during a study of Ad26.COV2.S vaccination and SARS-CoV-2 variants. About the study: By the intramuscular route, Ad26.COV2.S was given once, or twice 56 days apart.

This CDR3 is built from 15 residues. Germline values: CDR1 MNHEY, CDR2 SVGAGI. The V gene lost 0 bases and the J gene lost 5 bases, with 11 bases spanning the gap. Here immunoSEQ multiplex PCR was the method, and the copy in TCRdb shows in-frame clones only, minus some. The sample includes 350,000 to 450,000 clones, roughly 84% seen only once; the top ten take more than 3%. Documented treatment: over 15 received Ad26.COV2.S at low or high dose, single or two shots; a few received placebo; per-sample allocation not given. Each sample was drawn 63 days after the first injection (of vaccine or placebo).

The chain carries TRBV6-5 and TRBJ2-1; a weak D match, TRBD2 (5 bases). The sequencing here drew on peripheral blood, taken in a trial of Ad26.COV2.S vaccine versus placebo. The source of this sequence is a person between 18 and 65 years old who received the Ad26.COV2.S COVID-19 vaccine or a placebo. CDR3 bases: TGTGCCAGCAGTTACTCCACTAGTGGCGACAATGAGCAGTTCTTC. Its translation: CASSYSTSGDNEQFF.